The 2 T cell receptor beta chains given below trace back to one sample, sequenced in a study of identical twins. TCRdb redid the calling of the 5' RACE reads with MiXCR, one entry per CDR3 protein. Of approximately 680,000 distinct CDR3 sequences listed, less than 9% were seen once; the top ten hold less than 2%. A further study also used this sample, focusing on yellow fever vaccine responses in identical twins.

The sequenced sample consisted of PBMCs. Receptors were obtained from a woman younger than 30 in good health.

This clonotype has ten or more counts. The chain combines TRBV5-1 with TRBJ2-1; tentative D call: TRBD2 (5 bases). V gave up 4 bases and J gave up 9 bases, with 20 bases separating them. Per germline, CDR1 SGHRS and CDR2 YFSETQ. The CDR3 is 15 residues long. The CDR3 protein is CASSLESYSAGEQFF. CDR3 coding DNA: TGCGCCAGCAGCCTGGAGTCTTACTCGGCGGGTGAGCAGTTCTTC.

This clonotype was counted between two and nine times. The CDR3, as DNA: TGTGCCAGCGGACCGGGACAGGGGCGAAACAATGAGCAGTTCTTC. Translating it yields CASGPGQGRNNEQFF. V usage is TRBV6-1 and J usage is TRBJ2-1, with 10 bases matching TRBD1. V dropped 8 bases and J dropped 5; count of bases not matched to a gene: 9. The CDR3 consists of 15 residues. Germline CDR1 reads MNHNS; CDR2 reads SASEGT.